What follows are 16 T cell receptor beta chains derived from one specimen sequenced in a study of CD8+ T cells in alopecia areata. Described treatment: oral pan-JAK inhibitor, 5-10 mg twice daily. In each case, RNA was isolated and then reverse transcribed into cDNA as the sequencing template. The protocol was immunoSEQ multiplex PCR, while the TCRdb copy is restricted to in-frame clones and leaves out a portion. Of fewer than 250,000 clones listed, 40% to 55% are singletons. The sequences come from CD4+ T cells sorted from blood, collected at roughly week 36, from a patient treated with tofacitinib. Receptor source: a human donor with alopecia areata.

J is TRBJ2-7 and V is TRBV19; D may correspond to TRBD1 or TRBD2 (5 bases each). Germline CDR1 LNHDA, CDR2 SQIVND (reference sequence). Trimming pared 3 bases from V and 3 bases from J, leaving 24 bases between. This CDR3 region has 18 residues. CDR3 DNA: TGTGCCAGTAGTATTCAACGTACAGCCGGGACGAGAGTCTACGAGCAGTACTTC. Residues: CASSIQRTAGTRVYEQYF.

The chain has TRBV5-1 and TRBJ2-2; TRBD2 agrees at 7 bases. The CDR3 is 16 amino acids. V dropped 8 bases and J dropped 1; count of bases not matched to a gene: 11. The germline CDR1 and CDR2 sequences are SGHRS and YFSETQ. The CDR3 sequence is CASTPGGGQNTGELFF. The CDR3 nucleotides are TGCGCCAGTACTCCGGGAGGCGGGCAGAACACCGGGGAGCTGTTTTTT.

As to this clone: A much bigger clone sits one base away, suggesting this may be a read error. This chain links TRBV7-2 with TRBJ2-3; D gene unclear. Deletions cut 3 bases from V and 3 bases from J, with 10 bases between. The CDR3 spans 14 residues. Looked up from germline, CDR1 is SGHTA and CDR2 is FQGNSA. CDR3 sequence reads: CASSFGGTTDTQYF. CDR3 DNA sequence: TGTGCCAGCAGCTTTGGTGGAACTACAGATACGCAGTATTTT. Together with reference TRBV7-2 and TRBJ2-3, the CDR3 gives the full variable domain: GAGVSQSPSNKVTEKGKDVELRCDPISGHTALYWYRQSLGQGLEFLIYFQGNSAPDKSGLPSDRFSAERTGGSVSTLTIQRTQQEDSAVYLCASSFGGTTDTQYFGPGTRLTVL.

This clone was recorded a few times. The chain links TRBV19 to TRBJ2-1; 16 positions agree with TRBD2. V was pared by 5 bases and J by 3 bases, with 13 bases of the junction left unmatched. The germline V gene has CDR1 LNHDA and CDR2 SQIVND (reference sequence). This CDR3 region has 20 residues. DNA of the CDR3: TGTGCCAGTAGTGGGGGCCTGGGACTAGCGGGAGGGCTCGGCTACAATGAGCAGTTCTTC. Amino acids: CASSGGLGLAGGLGYNEQFF.

This clone was detected a few times. This chain links TRBV7-9 with TRBJ2-3, with 11 positions matching TRBD2. The CDR3 sequence is 17 residues long. The germline gives CDR1 SEHNR, CDR2 FQNEAQ (reference sequence). The V segment lost 0 bases and the J segment 3 bases; nucleotides outside the gene matches: 5. CDR3 sequence reads: CASSLAGLAARTDTQYF. The CDR3 DNA follows: TGTGCCAGCAGCTTAGCGGGACTAGCGGCACGAACAGATACGCAGTATTTT. The full variable domain, in which reference TRBV7-9 and TRBJ2-3 provide the parts outside the CDR3, is DTGVSQNPRHKITKRGQNVTFRCDPISEHNRLYWYRQTLGQGPEFLTYFQNEAQLEKSRLLSDRFSAERPKGSFSTLEIQRTEQGDSAMYLCASSLAGLAARTDTQYFGPGTRLTVL.

J is TRBJ1-2 and V is TRBV18, with D tentatively TRBD1 (5 bases). The V end lost 2 bases, the J end lost 7 bases, and 11 bases lay between the germline ends. This CDR3 has 13 amino acids. Germline-derived CDR1 and CDR2 are KGHSH and LQKENI. Written as DNA, the CDR3 is TGTGCCAGCTCACCAGCGAGGGGTTCTGGCTACACCTTC. It encodes CASSPARGSGYTF.

This clone was seen only a few times. The chain joins TRBV29-1 to TRBJ2-7; TRBD2 matches 7 bases. Germline V lookup: CDR1 SQVTM, CDR2 ANQGSEA. The CDR3 covers 13 residues. V was clipped by 1 base and J by 2 bases; unmatched bases: 2. In DNA form, the CDR3 reads TGCAGCGTTGAAGCGGGGGGTACCTACGAGCAGTACTTC. It yields the protein CSVEAGGTYEQYF.

The chain uses TRBV5-8 and TRBJ2-5, with D possibly being TRBD2 (5 bases). Germline lookup yields CDR1 SGHTS and CDR2 YDEGEE. This CDR3 is built from 17 residues. V gave up 1 base and J gave up 5 bases, with 21 bases separating them. The CDR3 sequence is CASSLTTALQWEETQYF. The CDR3 region has the DNA TGTGCCAGCAGCTTGACCACCGCCCTCCAGTGGGAGGAGACCCAGTACTTC.

The chain employs TRBV29-1 and TRBJ2-5, with 7 nucleotides matching TRBD2. CDR1 SQVTM and CDR2 ANQGSEA come from the germline V gene. J lost 5 bases, V lost 6 bases, and 9 bases had no gene match. This CDR3 region has 13 residues. The DNA of the CDR3 is TGCAGCGTGGACTTAGCGGGTGAGGAGACCCAGTACTTC. Encoded protein: CSVDLAGEETQYF.

The chain recombines TRBV29-1 with TRBJ2-1; D call uncertain. Germline CDR1 is SQVTM and CDR2 is ANQGSEA. This CDR3 has 12 residues. The V end was cut by 8 bases, the J end by 4 bases, with 12 bases between. In DNA form, the CDR3 reads TGCAGCTCATCCCTAAGGTACAATGAGCAGTTCTTC. This codes for CSSSLRYNEQFF.

A few counts support this clone. This chain connects TRBV30 to TRBJ1-1; D not resolved. Trimming took off 5 bases at V and 5 bases at J, with 9 bases between the two ends. Germline V gene lookup returns CDR1 GTSNPN and CDR2 SVGIG (reference sequence). The CDR3 contains 11 residues. CDR3 residues: CAWAFGTEAFF. The DNA for the CDR3 is TGTGCCTGGGCCTTCGGGACTGAAGCTTTCTTT.

This clone turned up a few times. The V gene is TRBV5-1, the J gene TRBJ2-1; D unresolved. V lost 2 bases and J 0 bases, leaving 9 bases between the germline ends. This CDR3 has 15 amino acids. Germline V gene data show CDR1 as SGHRS and CDR2 as YFSETQ. This CDR3 reads CASSFRTSSYNEQFF. CDR3 DNA sequence: TGCGCCAGCAGCTTCCGGACCAGCTCCTACAATGAGCAGTTCTTC.

In this sample, this clone turned up a few times. The chain recombines TRBV7-2 with TRBJ2-7, with TRBD2 matching 10 bases. The CDR3 has 16 residues. V shed 2 bases and J 4 bases; nucleotides not matched to a gene: 8. Germline V lookup: CDR1 SGHTA, CDR2 FQGNSA. CDR3 DNA: TGTGCCAGCAGCTTAAGGACTAGCGGAACCTCTTACGAGCAGTACTTC. Its translation is CASSLRTSGTSYEQYF. The full variable domain, in which reference TRBV7-2 and TRBJ2-7 provide the parts outside the CDR3, is GAGVSQSPSNKVTEKGKDVELRCDPISGHTALYWYRQSLGQGLEFLIYFQGNSAPDKSGLPSDRFSAERTGGSVSTLTIQRTQQEDSAVYLCASSLRTSGTSYEQYFGPGTRLTVT.

This clone was found a few times. The gene calls are TRBV27 and TRBJ2-5; D not certain. Trimming left V 3 bases short and J 3 bases short, with 8 bases between. The CDR3 totals 13 residues. Germline values: CDR1 MNHEY, CDR2 SMNVEV (reference sequence). CDR3 residues: CASSLFSEETQYF. CDR3 DNA: TGTGCCAGCAGTTTGTTCTCGGAAGAGACCCAGTACTTC.

This chain uses TRBV28 with TRBJ1-2, with D possibly being TRBD1 (5 bases). The length of the CDR3 is 12 residues. Germline lookup yields CDR1 MDHEN and CDR2 SYDVKM. V dropped 7 bases and J dropped 7 bases, with 13 bases sitting between them. The CDR3 DNA is TGTGCCAGCATTCAGGGAACCGGTGGCTACACCTTC. Its protein is CASIQGTGGYTF.

This clone was found a few times. CDR3 sequence: CASSLEAHGSKQYF. The CDR3 nucleotides read TGTGCCAGCAGCTTAGAGGCGCACGGTTCCAAGCAGTACTTC. This sequence joins TRBV7-9 and TRBJ2-7; D unresolved. CDR1 is SEHNR, CDR2 FQNEAQ, per germline (reference sequence). CDR3 length: 14 amino acids. V lost 1 base to trimming and J lost 8 bases, with 15 bases between them.